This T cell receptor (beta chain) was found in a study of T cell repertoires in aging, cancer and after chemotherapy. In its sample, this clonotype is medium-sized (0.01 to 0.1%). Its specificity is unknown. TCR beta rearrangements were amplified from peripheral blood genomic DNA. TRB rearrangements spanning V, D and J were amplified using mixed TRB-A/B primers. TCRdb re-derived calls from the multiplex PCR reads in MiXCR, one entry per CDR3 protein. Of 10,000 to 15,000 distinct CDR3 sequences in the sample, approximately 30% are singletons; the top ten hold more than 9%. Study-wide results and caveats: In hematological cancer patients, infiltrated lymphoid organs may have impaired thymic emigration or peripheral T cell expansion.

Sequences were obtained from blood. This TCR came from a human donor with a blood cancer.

The CDR3 sequence: CATSRERLGAHEQFF. The CDR3 nucleotides read TGTGCCACCAGCAGAGAAAGGCTTGGGGCCCATGAGCAGTTCTTC. The rearrangement links TRBV15 to TRBJ2-1; TRBD1 might be the D (5 bases). Trimming left V 0 bases short and J 8 bases short, with 14 bases between. CDR1 is LNHNV and CDR2 is YYDKDF in the germline V gene (reference sequence). The CDR3 loop spans 15 amino acids.